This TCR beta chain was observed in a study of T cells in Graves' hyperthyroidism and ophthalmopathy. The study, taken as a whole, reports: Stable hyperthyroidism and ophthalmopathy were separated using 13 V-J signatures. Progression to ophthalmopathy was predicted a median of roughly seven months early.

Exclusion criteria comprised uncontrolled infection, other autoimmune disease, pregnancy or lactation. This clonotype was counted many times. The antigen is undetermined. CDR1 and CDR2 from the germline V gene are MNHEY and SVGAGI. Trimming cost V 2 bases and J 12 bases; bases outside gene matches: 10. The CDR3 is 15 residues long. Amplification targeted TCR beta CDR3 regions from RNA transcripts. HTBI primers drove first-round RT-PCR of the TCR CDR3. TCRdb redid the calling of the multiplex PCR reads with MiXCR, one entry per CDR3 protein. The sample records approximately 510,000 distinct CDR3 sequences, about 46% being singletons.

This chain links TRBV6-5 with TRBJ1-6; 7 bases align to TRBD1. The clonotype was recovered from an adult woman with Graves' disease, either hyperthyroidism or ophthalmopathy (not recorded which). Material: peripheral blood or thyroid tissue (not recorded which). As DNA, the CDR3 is TGTGCCAGCAGTTACGGAGGGGGCTTGCGGGTACCCCTCCACTTT. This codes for CASSYGGGLRVPLHF.